These T cell receptor beta chains were read from a single sample in a study of Ad26.COV2.S vaccination and SARS-CoV-2 variants. Some clones are missing from TCRdb's copy, which holds only in-frame ones; the method was immunoSEQ multiplex PCR. The sample includes about 480,000 clones, about 83% of them seen just once. Sequenced here: peripheral blood, sampled in a trial of Ad26.COV2.S vaccine versus placebo. The receptors here all came from a person aged 18-65 years who received the Ad26.COV2.S COVID-19 vaccine or a placebo. The CDR3 runs from the conserved cysteine through the conserved F or W. The order of the fields is clone size, J gene, D gene, V gene, CDR3 protein, CDR3 DNA. A D gene is named only where the DNA matches it firmly. Clone size is shown for a subset of rows, as once, few, many or a class of expanded clone.

clone size: NA
J gene: TRBJ1-1
D gene: NA
V gene: TRBV19
CDR3 protein: CASSTSVNTEAFF
CDR3 DNA: TGTGCCAGTAGTACCTCAGTCAACACTGAAGCTTTCTTT

clone size: NA
J gene: TRBJ2-3
D gene: NA
V gene: TRBV7-9
CDR3 protein: CASSLGSSTDTQYF
CDR3 DNA: TGTGCCAGCAGCCTGGGGAGTTCGACAGATACGCAGTATTTT

clone size: NA
J gene: TRBJ2-1
D gene: NA
V gene: TRBV5-1
CDR3 protein: CASSFEQNSYNEQFF
CDR3 DNA: TGCGCCAGCAGCTTCGAACAGAATTCCTACAATGAGCAGTTCTTC

clone size: once
J gene: TRBJ2-7
D gene: TRBD2
V gene: TRBV9
CDR3 protein: CASTRGTSGIYEQYF
CDR3 DNA: TGTGCCAGCACCCGGGGGACTAGCGGCATCTACGAGCAGTACTTC

clone size: NA
J gene: TRBJ2-2
D gene: NA
V gene: TRBV2
CDR3 protein: CASRGDLVTGELFF
CDR3 DNA: TGTGCCAGCAGGGGGGACCTGGTGACCGGGGAGCTGTTTTTT

clone size: NA
J gene: TRBJ1-6
D gene: TRBD1
V gene: TRBV5-6
CDR3 protein: CASRGTGTGDSPLHF
CDR3 DNA: TGTGCCAGCAGGGGGACCGGTACAGGGGACTCACCCCTCCACTTT

clone size: NA
J gene: TRBJ2-5
D gene: TRBD1
V gene: TRBV7-8
CDR3 protein: CASSDTGTGARETQYF
CDR3 DNA: TGTGCCAGCAGCGATACCGGGACAGGGGCGCGAGAGACCCAGTACTTC

clone size: NA
J gene: TRBJ1-2
D gene: NA
V gene: TRBV2
CDR3 protein: CASSKRDTPRGYTF
CDR3 DNA: TGTGCCAGCAGTAAACGGGACACTCCTCGTGGCTACACCTTC

clone size: NA
J gene: TRBJ1-2
D gene: NA
V gene: TRBV28
CDR3 protein: CAHSGLNYGYTF
CDR3 DNA: TGTGCTCATAGCGGGTTGAACTATGGCTACACCTTC

clone size: NA
J gene: TRBJ2-1
D gene: TRBD2
V gene: TRBV24-1
CDR3 protein: CATSDPTLAEIYNEQFF
CDR3 DNA: TGTGCCACCAGTGATCCTACACTAGCGGAAATATACAATGAGCAGTTCTTC

clone size: NA
J gene: TRBJ2-7
D gene: NA
V gene: TRBV6-6
CDR3 protein: CASDLGGRGWEQYF
CDR3 DNA: TGTGCCAGCGATCTGGGGGGCAGGGGGTGGGAGCAGTACTTC

clone size: once
J gene: TRBJ1-2
D gene: TRBD1
V gene: TRBV28
CDR3 protein: CASTLDQGQGRGYTF
CDR3 DNA: TGTGCCAGCACCCTAGATCAAGGACAGGGTAGAGGCTACACCTTC

clone size: NA
J gene: TRBJ2-2
D gene: TRBD2
V gene: TRBV6-6
CDR3 protein: CASRIAGDNTGELFF
CDR3 DNA: TGTGCCAGCAGGATAGCGGGAGATAACACCGGGGAGCTGTTTTTT

clone size: NA
J gene: TRBJ2-5
D gene: TRBD2
V gene: TRBV9
CDR3 protein: CASSVGGSGEETQYF
CDR3 DNA: TGTGCCAGCAGCGTAGGGGGCAGCGGGGAAGAGACCCAGTACTTC

clone size: few
J gene: TRBJ2-1
D gene: NA
V gene: TRBV7-2
CDR3 protein: CASSLTSAESYNEQFF
CDR3 DNA: TGTGCCAGCAGCTTAACGTCCGCAGAGTCCTACAATGAGCAGTTCTTC

clone size: NA
J gene: TRBJ2-3
D gene: TRBD1
V gene: TRBV7-3
CDR3 protein: CASSSQQGAGDTQYF
CDR3 DNA: TGTGCCAGCAGCTCGCAACAGGGGGCAGGGGATACGCAGTATTTT

clone size: NA
J gene: TRBJ2-3
D gene: TRBD1
V gene: TRBV27
CDR3 protein: CASRYRGQGAGDTQYF
CDR3 DNA: TGTGCCAGCAGATATCGGGGACAGGGGGCAGGGGATACGCAGTATTTT

clone size: NA
J gene: TRBJ1-3
D gene: NA
V gene: TRBV6-5
CDR3 protein: CASSTGHSGNTIYF
CDR3 DNA: TGTGCCAGCAGTACGGGACACTCTGGAAACACCATATATTTT

clone size: NA
J gene: TRBJ2-7
D gene: NA
V gene: TRBV5-5
CDR3 protein: CASSHPTGSPYEQYF
CDR3 DNA: TGTGCCAGCAGCCACCCTACAGGGAGCCCCTACGAGCAGTACTTC

clone size: once
J gene: TRBJ1-1
D gene: NA
V gene: TRBV29-1
CDR3 protein: CSVDGSGTEAFF
CDR3 DNA: TGCAGCGTTGATGGGTCAGGCACTGAAGCTTTCTTT

clone size: NA
J gene: TRBJ2-1
D gene: NA
V gene: TRBV5-1
CDR3 protein: CASSLGWSSYNEQFF
CDR3 DNA: TGCGCCAGCAGCTTGGGGTGGAGTTCCTACAATGAGCAGTTCTTC

clone size: NA
J gene: TRBJ1-1
D gene: NA
V gene: TRBV12-3/TRBV12-4
CDR3 protein: CASSPDHRKLGF
CDR3 DNA: TGTGCCAGCAGTCCCGACCATAGGAAGCTAGGGTTT

clone size: NA
J gene: TRBJ2-3
D gene: TRBD1
V gene: TRBV7-2
CDR3 protein: CASIEAGTASTDTQYF
CDR3 DNA: TGTGCCAGCATCGAAGCCGGGACAGCTAGCACAGATACGCAGTATTTT

clone size: NA
J gene: TRBJ1-2
D gene: NA
V gene: TRBV27
CDR3 protein: CASSDAVPGSGYTF
CDR3 DNA: TGTGCCAGCAGCGACGCAGTCCCCGGGAGTGGCTACACCTTC

clone size: NA
J gene: TRBJ1-2
D gene: NA
V gene: TRBV30
CDR3 protein: CAWSANGGRNGYTF
CDR3 DNA: TGTGCCTGGAGTGCGAACGGGGGTCGGAATGGCTACACCTTC

clone size: NA
J gene: TRBJ2-7
D gene: NA
V gene: TRBV7-8
CDR3 protein: CASSLGRDYEQYF
CDR3 DNA: TGTGCCAGCAGCTTAGGACGCGACTACGAGCAGTACTTC

clone size: once
J gene: TRBJ1-2
D gene: TRBD1
V gene: TRBV5-1
CDR3 protein: CASSPGQGIYYGYTF
CDR3 DNA: TGCGCCAGCAGCCCAGGACAGGGTATTTACTATGGCTACACCTTC

clone size: NA
J gene: TRBJ2-6
D gene: NA
V gene: TRBV7-2
CDR3 protein: CASSLARARRNSGANVLTF
CDR3 DNA: TGTGCCAGCAGCTTAGCACGCGCACGAAGGAACTCTGGGGCCAACGTCCTGACTTTC

clone size: NA
J gene: TRBJ1-1
D gene: NA
V gene: TRBV30
CDR3 protein: CAWSVLWNTEAFF
CDR3 DNA: TGTGCCTGGAGTGTCCTTTGGAACACTGAAGCTTTCTTT

clone size: NA
J gene: TRBJ1-2
D gene: NA
V gene: TRBV9
CDR3 protein: CASTGLNYGYTF
CDR3 DNA: TGTGCCAGCACAGGGCTTAACTATGGCTACACCTTC

clone size: few
J gene: TRBJ2-3
D gene: NA
V gene: TRBV6-5
CDR3 protein: CASRPRGTDTQYF
CDR3 DNA: TGTGCCAGCAGACCTAGGGGCACAGATACGCAGTATTTT

clone size: NA
J gene: TRBJ2-3
D gene: NA
V gene: TRBV18
CDR3 protein: CASSPDGDTQYF
CDR3 DNA: TGTGCCAGCTCACCGGACGGAGATACGCAGTATTTT

clone size: NA
J gene: TRBJ2-1
D gene: TRBD2
V gene: TRBV5-6
CDR3 protein: CASSILAGGYNEQFF
CDR3 DNA: TGTGCCAGCAGCATACTAGCGGGAGGATACAATGAGCAGTTCTTC

clone size: NA
J gene: TRBJ2-1
D gene: NA
V gene: TRBV5-1
CDR3 protein: CASSSGAGSYNEQFF
CDR3 DNA: TGCGCCAGCAGCTCGGGAGCTGGCTCCTACAATGAGCAGTTCTTC

clone size: NA
J gene: TRBJ2-1
D gene: NA
V gene: TRBV11-1
CDR3 protein: CASSLRGRASGQFF
CDR3 DNA: TGTGCCAGCAGCTTGAGGGGGAGGGCGTCAGGGCAGTTCTTC

clone size: NA
J gene: TRBJ2-2
D gene: TRBD2
V gene: TRBV9
CDR3 protein: CASSVLAGTGELFF
CDR3 DNA: TGTGCCAGCAGCGTCTTAGCGGGTACCGGGGAGCTGTTTTTT

clone size: NA
J gene: TRBJ1-5
D gene: NA
V gene: TRBV6-1
CDR3 protein: CASSEARTDNQPQHF
CDR3 DNA: TGTGCCAGCAGTGAAGCTCGGACAGATAATCAGCCCCAGCATTTT

clone size: NA
J gene: TRBJ1-1
D gene: TRBD1
V gene: TRBV29-1
CDR3 protein: CSARPMTGGRNTEAFF
CDR3 DNA: TGCAGCGCCCGACCAATGACAGGGGGTAGAAACACTGAAGCTTTCTTT

clone size: NA
J gene: TRBJ1-2
D gene: NA
V gene: TRBV3-1/TRBV3-2
CDR3 protein: CASSQDTGMHGYTF
CDR3 DNA: TGTGCCAGCAGCCAAGATACGGGGATGCATGGCTACACCTTC

clone size: NA
J gene: TRBJ1-2
D gene: NA
V gene: TRBV9
CDR3 protein: CASTMGGFSNYGYTF
CDR3 DNA: TGTGCCAGCACTATGGGGGGATTTAGTAACTATGGCTACACCTTC

clone size: NA
J gene: TRBJ1-2
D gene: NA
V gene: TRBV7-2
CDR3 protein: CASSQTVRRTMSNYGYTF
CDR3 DNA: TGTGCCAGCAGCCAGACAGTGCGCCGTACGATGTCTAACTATGGCTACACCTTC

clone size: once
J gene: TRBJ2-7
D gene: TRBD2
V gene: TRBV6-1
CDR3 protein: CASSEVRGTSGTYEQYF
CDR3 DNA: TGTGCCAGCAGTGAAGTGCGAGGGACTAGCGGTACCTACGAGCAGTACTTC

clone size: NA
J gene: TRBJ1-2
D gene: NA
V gene: TRBV7-8
CDR3 protein: CASSLGFSGGYTF
CDR3 DNA: TGTGCCAGCAGCTTAGGTTTCTCGGGTGGCTACACCTTC

clone size: NA
J gene: TRBJ2-2
D gene: NA
V gene: TRBV28
CDR3 protein: CASSLFGSPGELFF
CDR3 DNA: TGTGCCAGCAGTTTATTTGGCAGCCCCGGGGAGCTGTTTTTT

clone size: NA
J gene: TRBJ1-6
D gene: NA
V gene: TRBV6-5
CDR3 protein: CASRSRGGGSPLHF
CDR3 DNA: TGTGCCAGCAGGTCTAGGGGAGGGGGGTCACCCCTCCACTTT

clone size: NA
J gene: TRBJ1-5
D gene: TRBD1
V gene: TRBV28
CDR3 protein: CASSSGQAIDQPQHF
CDR3 DNA: TGTGCCAGCAGTTCGGGACAGGCTATCGATCAGCCCCAGCATTTT